Below, 27 T cell receptor beta chains from the same sample are listed, as sequenced in a study of tissue T cells after allogeneic stem cell transplantation. Noted time point: mouse harvest day 7 after allogeneic transplant. Tail vein injection delivered 10^7 T-cell-depleted bone marrow cells and 10^6 splenic CD5+ T cells. Profiled with immunoSEQ multiplex PCR; TCRdb holds only in-frame clones, not every one. The sample lists thousands of clones, under 55% occurring once. The sample taken for sequencing was gut tissue. The receptors derive from a female BALB/c mouse given C57BL/6 T cells with graft-versus-host disease after an allogeneic hematopoietic cell transplant.

This clone was seen more than once but under ten times. Gene names and germline refer to mouse. With the read ending 1 residue before the CDR3 end, the germline J gene is used to fill in that end. This rearrangement joins TRBV16 to TRBJ2-5, with 9 positions matching TRBD2. The CDR3 sequence is 14 residues long. Germline V lookup: CDR1 SGHSA, CDR2 FRNQAP. J was trimmed by 5 bases and V by 3 bases; bases with no gene match: 3. The CDR3 here is CASSFWGGGDTQYF. The CDR3 bases that were read are TGTGCAAGCAGCTTCTGGGGGGGAGGAGACACCCAGTAC. The full variable domain, its missing parts supplied by reference TRBV16 and TRBJ2-5, is NAGVIQTPRHKVTGKGQEATLWCEPISGHSAVFWYRQTIVQGLEFLTYFRNQAPIDDSGMPKERFSAQMPNQSHSTLKIQSTQPQDSAVYLCASSFWGGGDTQYFGPGTRLLVL.

This clone is classed as medium-sized. Gene names are the mouse ones. Read data end 1 residue before the CDR3 end; the end is taken from the germline J gene. The chain is built from TRBV4 and TRBJ2-5, with 10 nucleotides matching TRBD2. With 5 bases clipped from V and 1 base from J, the junction kept 0 bases outside the gene matches. The CDR3 length is 14 residues. Per germline, CDR1 LGHDT and CDR2 YNNKQL (reference sequence). CDR3 amino acids: CASSGLGDQDTQYF. The DNA read from the CDR3 is TGTGCCAGCAGCGGACTGGGGGACCAAGACACCCAGTAC.

As concerns this clone: The gene names given are mouse names. The read stops 1 residue short of the end of the CDR3; the missing end is completed from the germline J gene. The chain uses TRBV23 and TRBJ2-3; TRBD2, the D gene given by the table, was not confirmed from the DNA. This CDR3 spans 15 amino acids. Germline V gives CDR1 KGHTA, CDR2 FQNQQP. The sequenced part of the CDR3 DNA is TGCTCCAGCAGCGGGGGGGGGCGAAATGCAGAAACGCTGTAT. It specifies CSSSGGGRNAETLY. The complete CDR3 sequence is CSSSGGGRNAETLYF.

This clone appeared a few times. Germline and genes here are mouse. The read finishes 1 residue shy of the CDR3 end, and the germline J gene is used to complete it. This chain links TRBV26 with TRBJ1-3; D is unresolved. Trimming pared 4 bases from V and 0 bases from J, leaving 7 bases between. Germline V gives CDR1 KGHPV, CDR2 FQNQEV (reference sequence). The CDR3 spans 14 residues. The CDR3: CASSPTHSGNTLYF. The sequenced part of the CDR3 DNA is TGTGCCAGCAGTCCCACACATTCTGGAAATACGCTCTAT.

Turning to this clone: The listed genes are named as in mouse. The read ends 1 residue early relative to the CDR3; the germline J gene fills the gap. The chain employs TRBV26 and TRBJ1-3; 9 positions match TRBD1. Germline CDR1 is KGHPV and CDR2 is FQNQEV (reference sequence). The CDR3 totals 14 residues. The trim removed 5 bases at V and 4 bases at J, leaving 3 bases unmatched. The CDR3 reads CASSYRGRGNTLYF. The part of the CDR3 DNA that was read is TGTGCCAGCAGTTACAGGGGGCGAGGAAATACGCTCTAT.

A remark on this clone: The genes are named according to mouse. CDR3 DNA, as far as it was read: TGCACCTGCAGTGCAGATCGCTGGGGGGGCTATGCTGAGCAGTTC. It specifies CTCSADRWGGYAEQF. The CDR3 reads in full as CTCSADRWGGYAEQFF. The chain is built from TRBV1 and TRBJ2-1, with TRBD2 matching over 9 bases. The DNA ends 1 residue before the CDR3 does, and the rest of the CDR3 is filled in from the germline J gene. The CDR3 length is 16 residues. The germline V gene has CDR1 NSQYPW and CDR2 LRSPGD (reference sequence). V lost 0 bases, J lost 3 bases, and 3 bases stayed unmatched.

As concerns this clone: All gene names here are mouse names. The sequenced fragment ends 1 residue before the CDR3 boundary, so the rest is inferred from the germline J gene. V usage is TRBV17 and J usage is TRBJ2-1, with 11 positions matching TRBD2. The CDR3 covers 16 residues. V gave up 4 bases and J gave up 6 bases; unmatched junction bases: 8. Germline V gene data show CDR1 as MNHDT and CDR2 as YYDKIL. CDR3 loop: CASSTRDWGRFAEQFF. The covered CDR3 bases are TGTGCTAGCAGTACCCGGGACTGGGGGAGGTTTGCTGAGCAGTTC.

For this clone: Mouse gene names apply. The read halts 1 residue ahead of the CDR3 end, with the missing end drawn from the germline J gene. This chain uses TRBV12-1 with TRBJ2-5; D remains unclear. Germline V gene data show CDR1 as SGHSN and CDR2 as HYEKVE. CDR3 length equals 14 residues. The V gene lost 0 bases and the J gene lost 2 bases, with 8 bases spanning the gap. The part of the CDR3 DNA that was read is TGTGCCAGCTCTCTCGTGGGTGGCCAAGACACCCAGTAC. Protein: CASSLVGGQDTQY. The full CDR3 reads CASSLVGGQDTQYF. The full variable domain, in which reference TRBV12-1 and TRBJ2-5 provide the parts outside the CDR3, is DSGVVQSPRHIIKEKGGRSVLTCIPISGHSNVVWYQQTLGKELKFLIQHYEKVERDKGFLPSRFSVQQFDDYHSEMNMSALELEDSAMYFCASSLVGGQDTQYFGPGTRLLVL.

As concerns this clone: All gene names here are mouse names. The sequence runs out 1 residue before the end of the CDR3; the remainder is reconstructed from the germline J gene. The V and J genes are TRBV26 and TRBJ1-1, with 7 bases aligning to TRBD1. This CDR3 comprises 14 residues. Germline loops: CDR1 KGHPV, CDR2 FQNQEV (reference sequence). J gave up 1 base and V 6 bases, and 5 bases lay outside the gene matches. The part of the CDR3 DNA that was read is TGTGCCAGCAGCCGGGGACAGTTAAACACAGAAGTCTTC. As protein: CASSRGQLNTEVF. The CDR3, in full, reads CASSRGQLNTEVFF.

Of note for this clone: Mouse gene names apply. The DNA ends 1 residue before the CDR3 does, and the rest of the CDR3 is filled in from the germline J gene. This rearrangement joins TRBV23 to TRBJ2-5; no check of the table's D call, TRBD2, against the DNA was made. The germline V gene encodes CDR1 KGHTA and CDR2 FQNQQP. The CDR3 extends over 14 amino acids. The part of the CDR3 DNA that was read is TGCTCCAGCAGTCAATCGAGGGGGGCTGACACCCAGTAC. This encodes CSSSQSRGADTQY. The whole CDR3 sequence reads CSSSQSRGADTQYF.

Notes on this clone: The listed genes are named as in mouse. The read finishes 1 residue shy of the CDR3 end, and the germline J gene is used to complete it. The chain joins TRBV2 to TRBJ2-7; 8 bases line up with TRBD1. Germline values: CDR1 LGHNA, CDR2 YSYQKL. The CDR3 covers 12 residues. J lost 4 bases, V lost 4 bases, and 0 bases had no gene match. The CDR3 reads CASSRQGYEQYF. Incomplete CDR3 DNA: TGTGCCAGCAGCCGACAGGGGTATGAACAGTAC.

This clone was observed a handful of times. Genes here carry mouse names. The CDR3 extends 1 residue past the end of the read, so its final part is completed from the germline J gene. This chain connects TRBV12-2 to TRBJ1-3; 10 nucleotides agree with TRBD1. V shed 2 bases, J shed 2 bases, and the junction held 2 bases outside the gene matches. The CDR3 contains 15 residues. CDR1 and CDR2 (germline): SGHLS, HYDKME. This CDR3 is CASSPGQGTGNTLYF. The CDR3 bases that were read are TGTGCCAGCTCTCCGGGACAGGGGACTGGAAATACGCTCTAT.

This clone was observed a handful of times. Mouse names are used for the genes. The read ends 1 residue before the CDR3 terminus; that terminus is restored from the germline J gene. The chain links TRBV16 to TRBJ1-3; no definite D call. The CDR3 runs 12 residues. V was shortened by 0 bases and J by 9 bases, with 6 bases between the two germline ends. The germline gives CDR1 SGHSA, CDR2 FRNQAP. CDR3 residues: CASSLDGGTLYF. Partial CDR3 DNA: TGTGCAAGCAGCTTAGATGGCGGTACGCTCTAT.

This clone is labeled medium-sized. Mouse names are used for the genes. The sequence runs out 1 residue before the end of the CDR3; the remainder is reconstructed from the germline J gene. This chain uses TRBV13-2 with TRBJ2-7; tentatively, D is TRBD1 or TRBD2 (5 bases each). The V gene's germline CDR1 is NNHNN and CDR2 SYGAGS (reference sequence). This CDR3 region has 12 residues. Deletions cut 0 bases from V and 5 bases from J, with 6 bases between. The CDR3 here is CASGDAGDEQYF. The sequenced part of the CDR3 DNA is TGTGCCAGCGGTGATGCGGGGGATGAACAGTAC.

Concerning this clone itself: Mouse germline and gene names are used. The sequence runs out 1 residue before the end of the CDR3; the remainder is reconstructed from the germline J gene. The chain joins TRBV26 to TRBJ2-5; D uncertain. The V gene's germline CDR1 is KGHPV and CDR2 FQNQEV (reference sequence). This CDR3 contains 13 residues. V lost 2 bases, J lost 3 bases, and 6 bases lay in between. The CDR3 loop is CASSLNSQDTQYF. Incomplete CDR3 DNA: TGTGCCAGCAGTCTGAACAGTCAAGACACCCAGTAC. Drawing the rest from reference TRBV26 and TRBJ2-5, the complete variable domain is NSKVIQTPRYLVKGQGQKAKMRCIPEKGHPVVFWYQQNKNNEFKFLINFQNQEVLQQIDMTEKRFSAECPSNSPCSLEIQSSEAGDSALYLCASSLNSQDTQYFGPGTRLLVL.

With regard to this clone: Genes and germline are mouse. CDR3 loop: CASSPYNTLYF. The sequenced part of the CDR3 DNA is TGTGCCAGCAGCCCCTATAATACGCTCTAT. The genes are TRBV3 and TRBJ1-3; no clear D gene. With the read ending 1 residue before the CDR3 end, the germline J gene is used to fill in that end. Trimming left V 5 bases short and J 7 bases short, with 6 bases between. The CDR3 is 11 amino acids. Germline loops: CDR1 SNHLY, CDR2 FYNGKV (reference sequence).

To note about this clone: The gene names here belong to mouse. The read terminates 1 residue ahead of where the CDR3 ends, so the germline J gene completes it. The chain recombines TRBV3 with TRBJ1-3, with TRBD1 matching 8 bases. After removal of 3 bases from V and 4 bases from J, the junction contained 5 bases not matched to a gene. Germline loops: CDR1 SNHLY, CDR2 FYNGKV (reference sequence). The CDR3 length is 15 residues. The CDR3 bases that were read are TGTGCCAGCAGCTTTCTACAGGGGGTGGGAAATACGCTCTAT. Amino acids: CASSFLQGVGNTLY. The full CDR3 sequence reads CASSFLQGVGNTLYF.

This clone was seen a few times. The germline and genes are mouse ones. The DNA ends 1 residue before the CDR3 does, and the rest of the CDR3 is filled in from the germline J gene. V and J are TRBV26 and TRBJ1-4; D is unresolved. CDR1 is KGHPV and CDR2 is FQNQEV in the germline V gene (reference sequence). Trimming pared 4 bases from V and 0 bases from J, leaving 6 bases between. The CDR3 sequence is 14 residues long. The CDR3: CASSPTLSNERLFF. The DNA read from the CDR3 is TGTGCCAGCAGTCCCACCCTTTCCAACGAAAGATTATTT.

Note on this clone: The listed genes are named as in mouse. Sequencing ends 1 residue short of the CDR3 end; the germline J gene provides the rest. The V gene is TRBV26, the J gene TRBJ1-5; D unresolved. With 4 bases removed from V and 3 bases from J, the gap between germline ends came to 4 bases. The CDR3 extends over 12 amino acids. Germline CDR1 KGHPV, CDR2 FQNQEV (reference sequence). The sequenced part of the CDR3 DNA is TGTGCCAGCAGTCAGATCAACCAGGCTCCGCTT. Its translation is CASSQINQAPL. From start to end, the CDR3 is CASSQINQAPLF. The variable domain in full, with the rest retrieved from reference TRBV26 and TRBJ1-5, is NSKVIQTPRYLVKGQGQKAKMRCIPEKGHPVVFWYQQNKNNEFKFLINFQNQEVLQQIDMTEKRFSAECPSNSPCSLEIQSSEAGDSALYLCASSQINQAPLFGEGTRLSVL.

This clone was detected only a few times. Gene names denote mouse genes. The read terminates 1 residue before the CDR3 end, so the remaining end is supplied by the germline J gene. The chain has TRBV12-2 and TRBJ1-1; possible D gene TRBD1, 6 bases. The germline V gene has CDR1 SGHLS and CDR2 HYDKME. Trimming stripped 3 bases from V and 2 bases from J, with 9 bases between. The CDR3 runs 13 residues. The CDR3 DNA, read in part, is TGTGCCAGCTCTGGGGACATTAACACAGAAGTCTTC. As protein: CASSGDINTEVF. The full CDR3 reads CASSGDINTEVFF.

In this sample, this clone turned up a few times. The listed genes are named as in mouse. The missing CDR3 end, 1 residue past where the read stops, is filled in from the germline J gene. The V and J genes are TRBV13-2 and TRBJ1-1; no firm D call. V lost 5 bases and J lost 8, with 7 bases in between. This CDR3 is built from 10 residues. CDR1 is NNHNN, CDR2 SYGAGS, per germline (reference sequence). The covered CDR3 bases are TGTGCCAGCGGGCACAACGAAGTCTTC. As protein: CASGHNEVF. The entire CDR3 reads CASGHNEVFF.

With regard to this clone: Gene names refer to mouse genes. The CDR3 end lies 1 residue beyond the end of the read and is filled in from the germline J gene. The chain is built from TRBV5 and TRBJ2-5, with D possibly being TRBD1 (5 bases). The germline V and J ends were trimmed by 4 bases and 0 bases, with 11 bases remaining between them. Germline CDR1 and CDR2: LGHNA and YNLKQL (reference sequence). This CDR3 has 15 residues. The CDR3 sequence is CASSLRGFNQDTQYF. The part of the CDR3 DNA that was read is TGTGCCAGCAGCCTGAGGGGATTTAACCAAGACACCCAGTAC.

This clone came up a few times. Gene names follow the mouse nomenclature. From the germline J gene comes the end of the CDR3, since the read stops 1 residue before it. The chain employs TRBV2 and TRBJ2-5, with D possibly matching TRBD2 (5 bases). CDR3 length: 14 amino acids. Germline CDR1 is LGHNA and CDR2 is YSYQKL. With 1 base removed from V and 2 bases from J, the gap between germline ends came to 7 bases. The sequenced CDR3 bases are TGTGCCAGCAGCCAAGTGGGGTTCCAAGACACCCAGTAC. Translating gives CASSQVGFQDTQY. The entire CDR3 protein reads CASSQVGFQDTQYF.

In the case of this clone: The germline and genes are mouse ones. The read gets to within 1 residue of the CDR3 end, and the germline J gene fills in the rest. Other nucleotide sequences from this sample produce the same CDR3. The chain is built from TRBV5 and TRBJ2-4; no definite D call. Germline CDR1 and CDR2: LGHNA and YNLKQL (reference sequence). Deletions cut 0 bases from V and 0 bases from J, with 4 bases between. This CDR3 spans 14 amino acids. The CDR3 loop reads CASSQEGSQNTLYF. CDR3 bases read: TGTGCCAGCAGCCAAGAAGGGAGTCAAAACACCTTGTAC.

In its sample, this clone ranks as medium-sized. Gene names and germline match the mouse. The read falls 1 residue short of the CDR3 end, and the missing part is taken from the germline J gene. The gene calls are TRBV13-3 and TRBJ1-4, with 7 bases matching TRBD1. V was clipped by 1 base and J by 3 bases; unmatched bases: 3. The CDR3 spans 15 residues. Germline values: CDR1 NNHDY, CDR2 SYVADS. The CDR3 region is CASSDSQGANERLFF. The DNA read from the CDR3 is TGTGCCAGCAGTGATAGTCAGGGGGCCAACGAAAGATTATTT. The complete variable domain, with remaining parts taken from reference TRBV13-3 and TRBJ1-4, reads EAAVTQSPRSKVAVTGGKVTLSCHQTNNHDYMYWYRQDTGHGLRLIHYSYVADSTEKGDIPDGYKASRPSQENFSLILELASLSQTAVYFCASSDSQGANERLFFGHGTKLSVL.

This clone has just one count. Genes here carry mouse names. The read ends 1 residue shy of where the CDR3 ends; the end is completed using the germline J gene. The rearrangement joins TRBV3 to TRBJ2-3, with 7 bases lining up with TRBD1. Germline values: CDR1 SNHLY, CDR2 FYNGKV (reference sequence). Unmatched junction bases numbered 5, after V lost 2 bases and J lost 3 bases. The CDR3 is made up of 15 amino acids. The sequenced CDR3 bases are TGTGCCAGCAGCTTACAGGGGGATGTGGCAGAAACGCTGTAT. This codes for CASSLQGDVAETLY. The full CDR3 protein is CASSLQGDVAETLYF.

A word on this clone: Gene names and germline refer to mouse. Coverage ceases 1 residue before the CDR3 finishes, and the germline J gene fills in the end. The gene calls are TRBV26 and TRBJ1-1; weak D call: TRBD1 (6 bases). V lost 4 bases, J lost 4 bases, and 10 bases lay in between. The CDR3 sequence is 13 residues long. Germline CDR1 is KGHPV and CDR2 is FQNQEV (reference sequence). Here the CDR3 reads CASSPGAGTEVFF. The part of the CDR3 DNA that was read is TGTGCCAGCAGTCCGGGGGCCGGCACAGAAGTCTTC.